These T cell receptor beta chains were read from a single sample in a study of blood T cell repertoires in COVID-19. The repertoire was sequenced with immunoSEQ multiplex PCR; TCRdb's copy has only in-frame clones and lacks some. The sample has under 200,000 clones, around four fifths seen once. Sequenced sample: peripheral blood. These receptors were taken from a man aged 60-69 years with COVID-19, enrolled during active disease. Each CDR3 is given with its conserved first and last residue. A D gene is named only where the DNA matches it firmly. Clone size, where shown, is once, few, many, or a class for clones that have expanded.

clone size	D gene	V gene	J gene	CDR3 protein
NA	NA	TRBV28	TRBJ1-2	CASSFWGGPYGYTF
NA	TRBD1	TRBV3-1/TRBV3-2	TRBJ1-3	CASSLDRGGNTIYF
NA	NA	TRBV4-3	TRBJ1-4	CASSQDGVRQDKLFF
NA	TRBD2	TRBV7-9	TRBJ2-7	CASRHHPGLAGGRGYEQYF
NA	TRBD2	TRBV5-4	TRBJ2-1	CASSGRVRTYNEQFF
NA	TRBD2	TRBV7-8	TRBJ2-1	CASSLSLAGIYNEQFF
NA	NA	TRBV5-1	TRBJ2-5	CASSPTQETQYF
once	NA	TRBV19	TRBJ2-1	CASSMVAGSHNEQFF
NA	TRBD1	TRBV5-1	TRBJ1-4	CASSFDRGGEKLFF
NA	TRBD1	TRBV15	TRBJ2-5	CATSSNRGGRETQYF
NA	NA	TRBV7-2	TRBJ2-2	CASSLRRGNTGELFF
NA	NA	TRBV14	TRBJ1-2	CASSQDHATFYGYTF
NA	NA	TRBV3-1/TRBV3-2	TRBJ2-5	CASSQVTDGVGSQETQYF
NA	NA	TRBV18	TRBJ2-5	CASSSNSEETQYF
NA	NA	TRBV6-6	TRBJ1-2	CASSPNRVGYGYTF
NA	NA	TRBV27	TRBJ1-1	CASSPATGLNTEAFF
few	NA	TRBV28	TRBJ1-2	CASSRRGIGYTF
NA	NA	TRBV5-6	TRBJ1-3	CASSLRSPRAGNTIYF
NA	TRBD2	TRBV29-1	TRBJ2-5	CSVQPKGLAGGAETQYF
NA	TRBD1	TRBV5-6	TRBJ1-4	CASSLDRGATNEKLFF
NA	NA	TRBV10-3	TRBJ1-2	CATGREAYGYTF
NA	NA	TRBV7-9	TRBJ2-1	CASSINEQFF
once	TRBD1	TRBV5-1	TRBJ2-5	CASSWGQLSYQETQYF
NA	TRBD2	TRBV9	TRBJ2-5	CASSLSGRAPETQYF
few	NA	TRBV5-1	TRBJ1-2	CASSGQTNYGYTF
once	NA	TRBV20-1	TRBJ1-5	CSASAQENHQPQHF
few	TRBD1	TRBV5-1	TRBJ1-5	CASSVGQGGNQPQHF
NA	NA	TRBV12-3/TRBV12-4	TRBJ1-1	CASSRGNTEAFF
NA	NA	TRBV9	TRBJ1-1	CASSVELNTEAFF
NA	NA	TRBV18	TRBJ1-2	CASSPGHSYDGYTF
NA	TRBD1	TRBV30	TRBJ1-2	CAWFTGALGYTF
NA	NA	TRBV5-1	TRBJ1-5	CASSFLGNQPQHF
once	NA	TRBV27	TRBJ1-2	CASSPDSYYGYTF
NA	NA	TRBV13	TRBJ1-5	CASSLGREGQPQHF
NA	NA	TRBV6-5	TRBJ1-6	CATSAGREHSPLHF
NA	NA	TRBV15	TRBJ1-5	CATSRARGKPQHF
NA	NA	TRBV25-1	TRBJ1-2	CASSEYCPAPANYGYTF
NA	TRBD1	TRBV19	TRBJ2-7	CASSIPDRGWDEQYF
NA	NA	TRBV6-6	TRBJ1-4	CASSYSSATNEKLFF
NA	NA	TRBV14	TRBJ1-5	CASSQEVGLGNQPQHF
NA	TRBD1	TRBV7-6	TRBJ1-1	CASSQGAANTEAFF
NA	NA	TRBV5-1	TRBJ2-1	CASSLVISGHNEQFF
NA	NA	TRBV25-1	TRBJ1-6	CAGGGRDYNSPLHF
NA	TRBD2	TRBV18	TRBJ2-3	CASSPPGVGGRTDTQYF
NA	NA	TRBV30	TRBJ2-7	CAWSVDTSYEQYF
NA	NA	TRBV18	TRBJ2-2	CASFLDSTNTGELFF
NA	NA	TRBV9	TRBJ1-3	CASSGGSSGNTIYF
NA	TRBD1	TRBV18	TRBJ1-1	CASSPGTGVYTEAFF
NA	TRBD2	TRBV28	TRBJ2-7	CASSLGWLAGNSYEQYF
once	TRBD1	TRBV7-9	TRBJ2-2	CASSKLRDRVTGELFF